A single sample gave rise to the 20 T cell receptor beta chains below, sequenced in a study of graft-versus-host responses after intestinal transplantation. The data were produced by immunoSEQ multiplex PCR, yet TCRdb's version contains in-frame clones alone and is incomplete. The repertoire has about 70,000 clones, roughly 87% of them found once; the top ten carry roughly 1.3%. Which antigens these TCRs recognize remains unknown. The sample was unstimulated CD8+ T cells sorted from spleen or lymph node cells, taken before intestinal transplant. Source of these receptors: a human donor who received an intestinal transplant.

This chain connects TRBV9 to TRBJ2-2, with 9 bases that match TRBD2. The CDR3 loop spans 15 amino acids. Germline CDR1 is SGDLS and CDR2 is YYNGEE. V trimming: 0 bases; J trimming: 4 bases; junction bases outside the gene matches: 1. CDR3: CASSVGGGVTGELFF. CDR3 bases: TGTGCCAGCAGCGTAGGCGGGGGGGTCACCGGGGAGCTGTTTTTT. The full variable domain, rest sourced from reference TRBV9 and TRBJ2-2, is DSGVTQTPKHLITATGQRVTLRCSPRSGDLSVYWYQQSLDQGLQFLIQYYNGEERAKGNILERFSAQQFPDLHSELNLSSLELGDSALYFCASSVGGGVTGELFFGEGSRLTVL.

The chain employs TRBV11-2 and TRBJ2-7; 7 nucleotides align to TRBD2. V shed 3 bases, J shed 2 bases, and the junction held 4 bases outside the gene matches. The CDR3 has 14 residues. CDR1 and CDR2 from the germline V gene are SGHAT and FQNNGV. The CDR3 DNA reads TGTGCCAGCAGCTTGGGCGGGGGTGCCTACGAGCAGTACTTC. Amino acid sequence: CASSLGGGAYEQYF.

The V call is TRBV9, the J call TRBJ2-3, with 7 positions matching TRBD2. After removal of 4 bases from V and 1 base from J, the junction contained 12 bases not matched to a gene. This CDR3 has 17 amino acids. CDR1 SGDLS and CDR2 YYNGEE come from the germline V gene. The CDR3 region is CASSQNRGDGGTDTQYF. The CDR3 DNA sequence: TGTGCCAGCAGCCAAAATCGGGGGGATGGGGGCACAGATACGCAGTATTTT.

V and J are TRBV5-1 and TRBJ1-1; TRBD1 matches at 10 bases. The CDR3 covers 13 residues. CDR1 and CDR2 from the germline V gene are SGHRS and YFSETQ. V shed 10 bases and J 1 base; nucleotides not matched to a gene: 4. CDR3 DNA sequence: TGCGCCTCCCGGACAGGGGGGAACACTGAAGCTTTCTTT. As protein: CASRTGGNTEAFF. Full variable domain (remainder filled in from reference TRBV5-1 and TRBJ1-1): KAGVTQTPRYLIKTRGQQVTLSCSPISGHRSVSWYQQTPGQGLQFLFEYFSETQRNKGNFPGRFSGRQFSNSRSEMNVSTLELGDSALYLCASRTGGNTEAFFGQGTRLTVV.

The CDR3 DNA is TGTGCCAGCAGCTGGGCGGGGGCTTCCTACGAGCAGTACTTC. This translates into CASSWAGASYEQYF. The chain links TRBV7-2 to TRBJ2-7; D may be TRBD2 (7 bases). This CDR3 is built from 14 residues. In germline, CDR1 is SGHTA, CDR2 FQGNSA. The ends were cut back, 4 bases at V and 1 base at J, with 11 bases in the middle.

The rearrangement links TRBV9 to TRBJ1-5, with D perhaps TRBD1 (5 bases). The V gene's germline CDR1 is SGDLS and CDR2 YYNGEE. Trimming stripped 4 bases from V and 7 bases from J, with 18 bases between. CDR3 length: 15 residues. CDR3 region: CASSLGGGTGQPQHF. In DNA form, the CDR3 reads TGTGCCAGCAGCCTGGGCGGGGGGACGGGGCAGCCCCAGCATTTT.

The V and J genes are TRBV7-9 and TRBJ2-6; TRBD1 matches 9 bases. CDR3 length equals 16 residues. Germline CDR1 is SEHNR and CDR2 is FQNEAQ (reference sequence). With V trimmed by 9 bases and J by 1 base, 7 bases remained unmatched. CDR3 coding DNA: TGTGCCAGTTTGGGACAGGGATTGTCTGGGGCCAACGTCCTGACTTTC. Translation: CASLGQGLSGANVLTF. The complete variable domain, with remaining parts taken from reference TRBV7-9 and TRBJ2-6, reads DTGVSQNPRHKITKRGQNVTFRCDPISEHNRLYWYRQTLGQGPEFLTYFQNEAQLEKSRLLSDRFSAERPKGSFSTLEIQRTEQGDSAMYLCASLGQGLSGANVLTFGAGSRLTVL.

This clone was seen just once. The chain links TRBV7-6 to TRBJ1-1; a possible D gene is TRBD1 (5 bases). Trimming left V 5 bases short and J 0 bases short, with 10 bases between. The germline CDR1 and CDR2 sequences are SGHVS and FNYEAQ. The CDR3 is 14 residues long. CDR3 loop: CASSPGGVNTEAFF. The CDR3 bases are TGTGCCAGCAGCCCGGGGGGGGTGAACACTGAAGCTTTCTTT. Full variable domain (missing parts from reference TRBV7-6 and TRBJ1-1): GAGVSQSPRYKVTKRGQDVALRCDPISGHVSLYWYRQALGQGPEFLTYFNYEAQQDKSGLPNDRFSAERPEGSISTLTIQRTEQRDSAMYRCASSPGGVNTEAFFGQGTRLTVV.

The chain joins TRBV6-5 to TRBJ1-1; 11 bases are shared with TRBD1. This CDR3 has 16 amino acids. V dropped 0 bases and J dropped 5; count of bases not matched to a gene: 5. The germline CDR1 and CDR2 sequences are MNHEY and SVGAGI. CDR3 sequence (DNA): TGTGCCAGCAGTTACTCGACGGGGGACAGGGGGACTGAAGCTTTCTTT. Encoded protein: CASSYSTGDRGTEAFF.

The CDR3 DNA reads as TGTGCCAGCACGTATTGGGGGGGCCAAGAGACCCAGTACTTC. Translating it yields CASTYWGGQETQYF. The chain couples TRBV7-2 to TRBJ2-5; 7 bases are shared with TRBD2. This CDR3 is built from 14 residues. Unmatched junction bases numbered 6, after V lost 7 bases and J lost 1 base. Germline V lookup: CDR1 SGHTA, CDR2 FQGNSA.

The J gene is TRBJ1-1, the V gene TRBV9, with 8 positions matching TRBD1. V lost 3 bases to trimming and J lost 4 bases; unmatched junction nucleotides: 17. The CDR3 is made up of 18 amino acids. CDR1 is SGDLS, CDR2 YYNGEE, per germline. The CDR3 here is CASSALFQQGARSTEAFF. CDR3 sequence (DNA): TGTGCCAGCAGCGCATTGTTTCAGCAGGGGGCAAGGTCCACTGAAGCTTTCTTT.

The chain carries TRBV28 and TRBJ1-3, with a tentative D call TRBD1 (5 bases). CDR1 is MDHEN and CDR2 is SYDVKM in the germline V gene. The CDR3 sequence is 15 residues long. The V and J ends lost 8 bases and 1 base respectively, with 15 bases between them. CDR3 coding DNA: TGTGCCAGCGTGGACACCCTCGGGTCTGGAAACACCATATATTTT. Translation: CASVDTLGSGNTIYF.

This chain joins TRBV9 and TRBJ1-5; D may be TRBD1 (5 bases). Trimming took 3 bases from V and 1 from J, leaving 11 bases between them. This CDR3 region has 15 residues. The V gene's germline CDR1 is SGDLS and CDR2 YYNGEE. CDR3 DNA sequence: TGTGCCAGCAGCGAGGGAGGGGTGAGCAATCAGCCCCAGCATTTT. Its protein product is CASSEGGVSNQPQHF.

The genes are TRBV10-3 and TRBJ2-7; 9 bases line up with TRBD2. CDR1 is ENHRY and CDR2 is SYGVKD in the germline V gene. This CDR3 spans 17 amino acids. With 4 bases clipped from V and 0 bases from J, the junction kept 10 bases outside the gene matches. The CDR3, as DNA: TGTGCCATCAGTGCACCCGAGAGCGGGGGGCACTCCTACGAGCAGTACTTC. Its protein is CAISAPESGGHSYEQYF.

The genes are TRBV7-9 and TRBJ2-7; a possible D gene is TRBD1 (6 bases). CDR1 and CDR2 from the germline V gene are SEHNR and FQNEAQ (reference sequence). Trimming pared 5 bases from V and 1 base from J, leaving 12 bases between. The CDR3 consists of 14 residues. CDR3 in amino acids: CASSNRDKSYEQYF. CDR3 DNA: TGTGCCAGCAGCAACCGGGACAAATCCTACGAGCAGTACTTC.

The CDR3 loop is CASSPGTSGSNEQFF. The CDR3 bases are TGTGCCAGCAGTCCCGGGACTAGCGGATCTAATGAGCAGTTCTTC. The rearrangement joins TRBV27 to TRBJ2-1; 11 positions agree with TRBD2. Trimming took 5 bases from V and 7 from J; bases not matched to a gene: 7. The CDR3 has 15 residues. Germline CDR1 MNHEY, CDR2 SMNVEV (reference sequence).

This sequence joins TRBV2 and TRBJ2-7, with D perhaps matching TRBD2 (7 bases). The CDR3 has 13 residues. Germline loops: CDR1 SNHLY, CDR2 FYNNEI. V shed 10 bases and J shed 0 bases, with 13 bases lying between them. The CDR3, as DNA: TGTGCCAAGGGGGAGGGGGACTCCTACGAGCAGTACTTC. It translates to CAKGEGDSYEQYF.

The chain combines TRBV7-8 with TRBJ1-1; the D gene is possibly TRBD1 (5 bases). CDR1 is SGHVS, CDR2 FQNEAQ, per germline. Trimming pared 3 bases from V and 1 base from J, leaving 9 bases between. The CDR3 extends over 14 amino acids. In DNA, the CDR3 is TGTGCCAGCAGCTTGGGGACTGCGAACACTGAAGCTTTCTTT. This sequence encodes CASSLGTANTEAFF.

The chain joins TRBV7-9 to TRBJ2-5; 8 bases agree with TRBD2. The trim removed 7 bases at V and 3 bases at J, leaving 4 bases unmatched. CDR3 size: 13 residues. Germline V gene lookup returns CDR1 SEHNR and CDR2 FQNEAQ (reference sequence). Here the CDR3 DNA reads TGTGCCAGCACCGCGGGGGGTGAAGAGACCCAGTACTTC. It yields the protein CASTAGGEETQYF.

J is TRBJ2-5 and V is TRBV19; 11 nucleotides match TRBD1. The J call is uncertain, as TRBJ2-7 better fits the DNA end. CDR3 length: 15 residues. Germline V gene sequence: CDR1 LNHDA, CDR2 SQIVND (reference sequence). The CDR3 spells CASTPGTGGGYEQYF. In DNA, the CDR3 is TGTGCCAGTACCCCCGGGACAGGGGGAGGGTACGAGCAGTACTTC.